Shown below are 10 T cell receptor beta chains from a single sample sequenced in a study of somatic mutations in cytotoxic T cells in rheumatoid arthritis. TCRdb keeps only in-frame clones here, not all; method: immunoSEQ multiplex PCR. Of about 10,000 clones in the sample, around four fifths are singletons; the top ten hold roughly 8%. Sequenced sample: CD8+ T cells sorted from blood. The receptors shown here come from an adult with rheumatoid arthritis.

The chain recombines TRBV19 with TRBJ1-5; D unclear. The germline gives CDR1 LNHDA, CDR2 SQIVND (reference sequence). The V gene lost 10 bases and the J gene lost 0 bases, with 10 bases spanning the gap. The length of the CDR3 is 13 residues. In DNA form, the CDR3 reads TGTGCCATTACAGAATATAGCAATCAGCCCCAGCATTTT. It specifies CAITEYSNQPQHF.

In DNA form, the CDR3 reads TGTGCCAGCAGTGCCGGGAGTGCAGATGAGCAGTTCTTC. This encodes CASSAGSADEQFF. This chain uses TRBV6-4 with TRBJ2-1; maybe TRBD2 (6 bases). This CDR3 is built from 13 residues. The V gene lost 4 bases and the J gene lost 8 bases, with 12 bases spanning the gap. Germline CDR1 and CDR2: MRHNA and SNTAGT.

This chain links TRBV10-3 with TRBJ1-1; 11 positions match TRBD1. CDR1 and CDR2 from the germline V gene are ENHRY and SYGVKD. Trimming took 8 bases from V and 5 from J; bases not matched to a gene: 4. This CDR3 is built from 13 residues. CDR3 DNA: TGTGCCATCCGGACAGGGGGCGAAACTGAAGCTTTCTTT. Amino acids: CAIRTGGETEAFF.

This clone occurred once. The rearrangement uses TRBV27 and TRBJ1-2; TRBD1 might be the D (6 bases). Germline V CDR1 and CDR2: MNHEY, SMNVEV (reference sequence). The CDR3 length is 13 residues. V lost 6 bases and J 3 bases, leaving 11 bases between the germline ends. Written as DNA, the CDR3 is TGTGCCAGCAGCTACAGGGCTGACTATGGCTACACCTTC. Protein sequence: CASSYRADYGYTF.

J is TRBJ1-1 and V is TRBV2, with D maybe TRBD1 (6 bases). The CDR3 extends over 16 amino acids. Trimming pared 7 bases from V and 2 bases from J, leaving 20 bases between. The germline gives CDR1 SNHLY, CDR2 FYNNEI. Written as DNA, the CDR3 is TGTGCCAGCAAGAATACGGGGCTGACAGGTAACACTGAAGCTTTCTTT. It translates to CASKNTGLTGNTEAFF.

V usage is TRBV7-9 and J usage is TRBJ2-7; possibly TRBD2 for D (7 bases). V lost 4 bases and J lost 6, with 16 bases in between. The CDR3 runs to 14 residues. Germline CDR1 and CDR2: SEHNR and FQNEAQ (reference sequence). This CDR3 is CASSSGGGFSEQYF. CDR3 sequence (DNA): TGTGCCAGCAGCTCAGGCGGGGGCTTTAGCGAGCAGTACTTC. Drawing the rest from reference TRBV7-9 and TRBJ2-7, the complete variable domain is DTGVSQNPRHKITKRGQNVTFRCDPISEHNRLYWYRQTLGQGPEFLTYFQNEAQLEKSRLLSDRFSAERPKGSFSTLEIQRTEQGDSAMYLCASSSGGGFSEQYFGPGTRLTVT.

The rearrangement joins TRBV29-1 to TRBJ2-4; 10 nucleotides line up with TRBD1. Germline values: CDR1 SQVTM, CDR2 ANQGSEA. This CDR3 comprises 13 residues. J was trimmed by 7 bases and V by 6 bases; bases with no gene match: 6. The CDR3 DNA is TGCAGCGTCCCCGGGACAGGGGACAACATTCAGTACTTC. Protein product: CSVPGTGDNIQYF.

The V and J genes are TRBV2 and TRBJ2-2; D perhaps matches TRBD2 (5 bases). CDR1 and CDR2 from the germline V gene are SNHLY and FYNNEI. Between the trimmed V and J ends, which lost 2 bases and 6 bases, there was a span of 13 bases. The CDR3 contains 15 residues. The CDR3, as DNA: TGTGCCAGCAGTGAACCTCAAAGGAGGTCCGGGGAGCTGTTTTTT. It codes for CASSEPQRRSGELFF.

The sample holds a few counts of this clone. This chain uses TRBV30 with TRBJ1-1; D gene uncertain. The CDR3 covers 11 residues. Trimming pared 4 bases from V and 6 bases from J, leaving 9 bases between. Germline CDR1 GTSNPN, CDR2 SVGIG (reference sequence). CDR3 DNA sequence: TGTGCCTGGAATAAGGTCCCTGAAGCTTTCTTT. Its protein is CAWNKVPEAFF.

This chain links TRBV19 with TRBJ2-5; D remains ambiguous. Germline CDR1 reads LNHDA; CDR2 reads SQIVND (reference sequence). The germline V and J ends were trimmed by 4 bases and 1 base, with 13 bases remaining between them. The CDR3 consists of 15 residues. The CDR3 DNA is TGTGCCAGTAGTACCCGGTCGCGGCCCCAAGAGACCCAGTACTTC. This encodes CASSTRSRPQETQYF.